One T cell receptor beta chain is described in this entry. This sample was included in a study of blood T cell repertoires in COVID-19. Study-level information: From T cells, B-cell-depleted T cells, or PBMCs came the material, which was cDNA or gDNA.

How the authors handled the data: Nucleated cell counts were estimated from reference gene primer amplification. The assay was immunoSEQ multiplex PCR, and TCRdb's table has in-frame clones only and misses some. D and trimming come from the DNA, and the V and J calls and clone size come from that table. The repertoire consists of fewer than 300,000 clones, with roughly nine tenths occurring once and the leading ten covering around 2%. The CDR3 contains 14 residues. Unmatched junction bases numbered 7, after V lost 1 base and J lost 7 bases. From germline, CDR1 is SQVTM and CDR2 ANQGSEA. The Seattle patients, enrolled during active infection, were followed longitudinally.

This chain uses TRBV29-1 with TRBJ1-2; 9 bases map to TRBD1. This TCR was sampled from a woman younger than 45 with COVID-19, enrolled during active disease. The specimen was peripheral blood. The CDR3 region has the DNA TGCAGCGTTGAAGTAGGACAGGGGACCAGTGGCTACACCTTC. It translates to CSVEVGQGTSGYTF.